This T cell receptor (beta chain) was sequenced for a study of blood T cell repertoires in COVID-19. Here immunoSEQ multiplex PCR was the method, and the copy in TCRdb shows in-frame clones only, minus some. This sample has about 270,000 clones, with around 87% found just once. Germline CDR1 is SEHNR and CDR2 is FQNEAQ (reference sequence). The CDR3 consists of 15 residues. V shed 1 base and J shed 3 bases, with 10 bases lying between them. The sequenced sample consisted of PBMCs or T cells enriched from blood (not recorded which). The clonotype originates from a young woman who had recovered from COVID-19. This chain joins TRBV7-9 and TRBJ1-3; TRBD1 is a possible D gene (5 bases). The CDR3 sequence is CASSLGGTDGNTIYF. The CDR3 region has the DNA TGTGCCAGCAGCTTAGGGGGCACGGATGGAAACACCATATATTTT.